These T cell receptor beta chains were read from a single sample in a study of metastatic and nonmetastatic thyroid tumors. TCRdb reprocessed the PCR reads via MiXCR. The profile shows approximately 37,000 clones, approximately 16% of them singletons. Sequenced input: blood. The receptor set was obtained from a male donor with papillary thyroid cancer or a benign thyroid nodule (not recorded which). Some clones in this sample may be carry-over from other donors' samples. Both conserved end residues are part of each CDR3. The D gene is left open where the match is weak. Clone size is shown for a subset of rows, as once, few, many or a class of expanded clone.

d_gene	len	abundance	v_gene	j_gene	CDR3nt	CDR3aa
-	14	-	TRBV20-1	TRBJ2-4	TGCAGTGCTAGACTTACAGTGGTTGTAAACATTCAGTACTTC	CSARLTVVVNIQYF
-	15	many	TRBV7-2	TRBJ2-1	TGTGCCAGCAGCCCTTATTTAGCCTCAGACAATGAGCAGTTCTTC	CASSPYLASDNEQFF
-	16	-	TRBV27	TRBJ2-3	TGTGCCAGCAGTTTTAGGGGGCTAGCGGGTACAGATACGAAGTATTTT	CASSFRGLAGTDTKYF
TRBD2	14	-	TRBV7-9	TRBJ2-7	TGTGCCAGCAGCTACTTAGCGGGAGGGCAGAAGCAGTACTTC	CASSYLAGGQKQYF
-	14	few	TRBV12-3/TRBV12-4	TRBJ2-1	TGTACCAGCAGTTTGGCTCAGATATCCAATGAGCAGTTCTTC	CTSSLAQISNEQFF
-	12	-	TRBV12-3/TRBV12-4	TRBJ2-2	TGTGCCAGCAGTTTAATCCCCGGGGAGCTGTTTTTT	CASSLIPGELFF
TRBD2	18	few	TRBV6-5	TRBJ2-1	TGTACCAGCAGTTACGGGGCTAGCGGGAGGTCCTGGCACAATGAGCAGTTATTC	CTSSYGASGRSWHNEQLF
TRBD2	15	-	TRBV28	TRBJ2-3	TGTGCCAGCAGCCAAGGACTAGCGTTGGCAGATACGCAGTATTTT	CASSQGLALADTQYF
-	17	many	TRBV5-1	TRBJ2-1	TGCGCCAGCAGACTCACTCCAGGGTTGGCGGGCGAAGGCGAGCAGTTCTTC	CASRLTPGLAGEGEQFF
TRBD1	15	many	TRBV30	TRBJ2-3	TGTGCCTGGCACCCGGGACAGGGGTCCACAGATACGCAGTATTTT	CAWHPGQGSTDTQYF
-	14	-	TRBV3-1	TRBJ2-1	TGTGCCAGCAGCCAAGACCCGTGGGGCAATGAGCAGTTCTTC	CASSQDPWGNEQFF
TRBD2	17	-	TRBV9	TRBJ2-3	TGTGCCAGCAGCGTAGGTGAGCGGGAGCAGAAATCAGATACGCAGTATTTT	CASSVGEREQKSDTQYF
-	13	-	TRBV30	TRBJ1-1	TGTGCCTGGAGTTTAGTGGGGTGGACTGAAGCTTTCTTT	CAWSLVGWTEAFF
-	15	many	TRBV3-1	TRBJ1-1	TGTGCCAGCAGCCAAGATCAAGGGATGAACACTGAAGCTTTCTTT	CASSQDQGMNTEAFF
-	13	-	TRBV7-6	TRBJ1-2	TGTGCCAGCAGAATCGACCGCAACTATGGCTACACCTTC	CASRIDRNYGYTF
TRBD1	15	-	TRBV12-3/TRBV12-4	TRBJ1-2	TGTGCCAGCAGTTTAGGGGGACAGTTATCCTATGGCTACACCTTC	CASSLGGQLSYGYTF
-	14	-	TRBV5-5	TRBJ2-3	TGTGCCAGCAGCCCCGGGGCTGGGGAGGATACGCAGTATTTT	CASSPGAGEDTQYF
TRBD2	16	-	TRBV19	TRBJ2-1	TGTGCCAGTAGTATAGAGGGGGCGACTAGCGCCAATGAGCAGTTCTTC	CASSIEGATSANEQFF
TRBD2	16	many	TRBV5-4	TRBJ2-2	TGTGCCAGCAGCATGGGACTAGCGGGAGGCTCCGGGGAGCTGTTTTTT	CASSMGLAGGSGELFF
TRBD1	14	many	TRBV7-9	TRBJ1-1	TGTGCCAGCGAACAGGGGGCCGGGAACACTGAAGCTTTCTTT	CASEQGAGNTEAFF
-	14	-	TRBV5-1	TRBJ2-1	TGCGCCAGCAGCTTGGGGCTGCCTCCAGAAGAGCAGTTCTTC	CASSLGLPPEEQFF
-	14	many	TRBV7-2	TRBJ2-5	TGTGCCAGCAGCTTAGTAGTAGGTAAAGAGACCCAGTACTTC	CASSLVVGKETQYF
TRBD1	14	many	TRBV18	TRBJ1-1	TGTGCCAGCTCACGAACAGGGGTGGGCACTGAAGCTTTCTTT	CASSRTGVGTEAFF
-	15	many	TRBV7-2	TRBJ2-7	TGTGCCAGCAGCACCCCCAGAGCGCGAAACTACGAGCAGTACTTC	CASSTPRARNYEQYF
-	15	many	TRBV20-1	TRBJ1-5	TGCAGTGCTAGACAGGGCGGAGTCCTCAATCAGCCCCAGCATTTT	CSARQGGVLNQPQHF
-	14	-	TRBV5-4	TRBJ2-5	TGTGCCAGCAGCCCCGGTCTGACTGAAGAGACCCAGTACTTC	CASSPGLTEETQYF
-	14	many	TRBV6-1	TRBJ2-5	TGTGCCAGCAGATTGCCAGGGGGGCAAGAGACCCAGTACTTC	CASRLPGGQETQYF
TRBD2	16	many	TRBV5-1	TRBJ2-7	TGCGCCAGCAGCTTGCGCGTATCGGGAGGGTCCTACGAGCAGTACTTC	CASSLRVSGGSYEQYF
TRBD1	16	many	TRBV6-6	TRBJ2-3	TGTGCCAGCAGTTCTCGACAGGGGGGGGGGACAGATACGCAGTATTTT	CASSSRQGGGTDTQYF
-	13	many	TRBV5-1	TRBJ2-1	TGCGCCAGCAGCCCCGGGGGTTACAATGAGCAGTTCTTC	CASSPGGYNEQFF
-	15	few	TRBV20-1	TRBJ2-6	TGCAGTGCCCCCCTGTGTGGGTCTGGGGCCAACGTCCTGACTTTT	CSAPLCGSGANVLTF
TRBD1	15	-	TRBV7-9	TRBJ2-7	TGTGCCAGCAGCCGCTTGGACAGGGGTGACTACCAGAAGTACTTC	CASSRLDRGDYQKYF
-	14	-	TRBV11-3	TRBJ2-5	TGTGCCAGCAGGACATGGGGCGGTGGGGAGACCCAGTACTTC	CASRTWGGGETQYF
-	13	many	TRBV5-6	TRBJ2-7	TGTGCCAGCAAAGGTATCTCCGCCGACGAGCAGTACTTC	CASKGISADEQYF
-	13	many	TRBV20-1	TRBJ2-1	TGCAGTGCTCTAACGGGAACTCTTCGCGGGCAGTTCTTC	CSALTGTLRGQFF
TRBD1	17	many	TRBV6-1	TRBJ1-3	TGTGCCAGCAGGCTCCCTGGGACAGAAGCCTCTGGAAACACCATATATTTT	CASRLPGTEASGNTIYF
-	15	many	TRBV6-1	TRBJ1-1	TGTGCCAGCACCCAGGGATGGATTAGGAACACTGAAGCTTTCTTT	CASTQGWIRNTEAFF
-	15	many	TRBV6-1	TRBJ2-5	TGTGCCAGCAGTCCTCCGGGACAAGGCAGTGAGACCCAGTACTTC	CASSPPGQGSETQYF
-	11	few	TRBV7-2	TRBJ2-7	TGTGCCAGCAGCCTCTCTGGCGAGCAGTACTTC	CASSLSGEQYF
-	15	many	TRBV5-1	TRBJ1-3	TGCGCCAGCAGCCCAGGATCGGGGGCAGGGAACACCATATATTTT	CASSPGSGAGNTIYF
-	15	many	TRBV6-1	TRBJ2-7	TGTGCCAGCAGCCACGGGGGATGGGGGTCCTACGAGCAGTACTTC	CASSHGGWGSYEQYF
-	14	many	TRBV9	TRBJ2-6	TGTGCCAGCAATCGACGGGCTGGGGCCAACGTCCTGACTTTC	CASNRRAGANVLTF
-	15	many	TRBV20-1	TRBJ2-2	TGCAGTGCTAGAGTATCTAGCAGGAACACCGGGGAGCTGTTTTTT	CSARVSSRNTGELFF
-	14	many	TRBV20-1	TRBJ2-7	TGCAGTGCTAGCACCCAGATGGGGGTCTACGAGCAGTACTTC	CSASTQMGVYEQYF
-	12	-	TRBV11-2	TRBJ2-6	TGTGCCAGCAGCTTACAAGGCTACGTCCTGACTTTC	CASSLQGYVLTF
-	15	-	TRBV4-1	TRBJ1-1	TGCGCCAGCAGCCAAGATCCGGCAGGGAACACTGAAGCTTTCTTT	CASSQDPAGNTEAFF